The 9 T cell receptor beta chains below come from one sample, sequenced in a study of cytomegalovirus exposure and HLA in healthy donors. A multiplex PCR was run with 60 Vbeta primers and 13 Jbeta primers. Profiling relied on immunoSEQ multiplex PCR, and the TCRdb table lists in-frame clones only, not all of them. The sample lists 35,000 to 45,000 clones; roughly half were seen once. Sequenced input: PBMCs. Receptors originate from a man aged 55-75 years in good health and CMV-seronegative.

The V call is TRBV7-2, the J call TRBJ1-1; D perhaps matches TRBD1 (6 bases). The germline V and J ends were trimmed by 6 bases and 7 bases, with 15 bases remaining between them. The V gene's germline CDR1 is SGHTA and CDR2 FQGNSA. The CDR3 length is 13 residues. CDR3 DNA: TGTGCCAGCAGTCTTAGGACAGCTTATGAAGCTTTCTTT. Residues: CASSLRTAYEAFF.

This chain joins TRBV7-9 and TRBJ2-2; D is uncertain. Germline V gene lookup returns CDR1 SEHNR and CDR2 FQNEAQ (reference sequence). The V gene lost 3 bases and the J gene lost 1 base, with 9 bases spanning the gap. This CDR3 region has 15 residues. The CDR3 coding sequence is TGTGCCAGCAGCTTTCTCTCGGGGAACACCGGGGAGCTGTTTTTT. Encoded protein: CASSFLSGNTGELFF.

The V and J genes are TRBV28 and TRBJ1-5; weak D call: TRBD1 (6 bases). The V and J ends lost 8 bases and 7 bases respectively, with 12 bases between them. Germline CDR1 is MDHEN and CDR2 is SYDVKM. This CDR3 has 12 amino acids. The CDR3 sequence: CASGAGVQPQHF. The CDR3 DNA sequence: TGTGCCAGCGGGGCAGGGGTCCAGCCCCAGCATTTT.

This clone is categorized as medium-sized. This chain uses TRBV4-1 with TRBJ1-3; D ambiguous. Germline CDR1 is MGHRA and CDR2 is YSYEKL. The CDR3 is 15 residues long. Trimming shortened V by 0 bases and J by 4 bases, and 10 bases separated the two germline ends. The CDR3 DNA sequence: TGCGCCAGCAGCCAAGAACGAGGCCCCGGAAACACCATATATTTT. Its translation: CASSQERGPGNTIYF.

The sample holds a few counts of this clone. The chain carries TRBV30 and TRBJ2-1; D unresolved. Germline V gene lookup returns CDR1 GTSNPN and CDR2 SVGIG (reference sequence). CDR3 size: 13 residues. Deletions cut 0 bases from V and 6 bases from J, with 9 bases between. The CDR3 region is CAWSVHQFNEQFF. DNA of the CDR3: TGTGCCTGGAGTGTACATCAGTTCAATGAGCAGTTCTTC.

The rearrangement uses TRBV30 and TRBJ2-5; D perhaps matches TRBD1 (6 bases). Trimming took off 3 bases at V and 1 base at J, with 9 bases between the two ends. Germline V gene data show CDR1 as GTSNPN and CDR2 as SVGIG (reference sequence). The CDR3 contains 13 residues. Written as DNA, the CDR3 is TGTGCCTGGAGCGGACAGAGCCAAGAGACCCAGTACTTC. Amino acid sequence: CAWSGQSQETQYF.

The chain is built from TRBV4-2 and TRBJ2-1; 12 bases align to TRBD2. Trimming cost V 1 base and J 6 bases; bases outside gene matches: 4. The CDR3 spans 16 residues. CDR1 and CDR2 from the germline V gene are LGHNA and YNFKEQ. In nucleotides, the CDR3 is TGTGCCAGCAGCCAAGTGACTAGCGGGAGCAGCAATGAGCAGTTCTTC. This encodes CASSQVTSGSSNEQFF.

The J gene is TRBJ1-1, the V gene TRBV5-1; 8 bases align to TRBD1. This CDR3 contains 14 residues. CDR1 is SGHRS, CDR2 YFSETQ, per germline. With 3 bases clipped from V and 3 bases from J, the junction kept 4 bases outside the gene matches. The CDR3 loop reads CASSSTGADTEAFF. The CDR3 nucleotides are TGCGCCAGCAGCTCGACAGGGGCTGACACTGAAGCTTTCTTT.

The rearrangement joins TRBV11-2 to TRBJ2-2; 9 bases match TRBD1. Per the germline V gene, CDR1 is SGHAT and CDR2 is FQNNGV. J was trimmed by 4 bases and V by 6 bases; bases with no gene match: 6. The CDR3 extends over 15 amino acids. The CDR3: CASSRTGDTTGELFF. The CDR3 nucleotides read TGTGCCAGCAGTCGGACAGGGGATACCACCGGGGAGCTGTTTTTT.